In this sample, the clone carrying this TCR beta chain turned up many times. Its antigen is as yet unknown. These data originate in a study of breast tumors, draining lymph nodes, adjacent tissues. Axillary draining lymph nodes of breast cancer patients supplied the node samples. Study results and limitations: Findings are consistent with lymph node origin and intratumoral expansion of most tumor T cells.

TCRdb called the multiplex PCR reads again in MiXCR, with one record for every CDR3 protein. The repertoire includes some 120,000 distinct CDR3 sequences, 15% to 20% of them detected once, and about 3.7% sits in the top ten. The V segment lost 3 bases and the J segment 6 bases; nucleotides outside the gene matches: 9. Per the germline V gene, CDR1 is WNHNN and CDR2 is SYGVQD (reference sequence). The CDR3 spans 15 residues. The chain recombines TRBV10-1 with TRBJ2-3; 7 nucleotides agree with TRBD1. The receptor was isolated from a female donor with breast cancer. Some clones in this sample may be carry-over from other donors' samples. The sequenced sample was axillary lymph node tissue. The CDR3 here is CASSESGQILDTQYF. The CDR3 DNA is TGCGCCAGCAGTGAATCGGGACAGATATTGGATACGCAGTATTTT.